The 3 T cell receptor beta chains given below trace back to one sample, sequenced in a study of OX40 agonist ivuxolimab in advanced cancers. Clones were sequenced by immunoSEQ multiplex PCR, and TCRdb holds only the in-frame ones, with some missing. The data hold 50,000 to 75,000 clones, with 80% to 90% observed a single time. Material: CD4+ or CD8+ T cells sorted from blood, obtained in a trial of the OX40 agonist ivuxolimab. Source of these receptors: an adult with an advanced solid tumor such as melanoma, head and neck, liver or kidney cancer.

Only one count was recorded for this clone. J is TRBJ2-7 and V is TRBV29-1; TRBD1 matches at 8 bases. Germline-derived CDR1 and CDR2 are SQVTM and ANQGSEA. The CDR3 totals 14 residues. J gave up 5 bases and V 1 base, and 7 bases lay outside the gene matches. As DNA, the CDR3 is TGCAGCGTTGAAGGGCGCGCAGGGGGCCACGAGCAGTACTTC. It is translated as CSVEGRAGGHEQYF.

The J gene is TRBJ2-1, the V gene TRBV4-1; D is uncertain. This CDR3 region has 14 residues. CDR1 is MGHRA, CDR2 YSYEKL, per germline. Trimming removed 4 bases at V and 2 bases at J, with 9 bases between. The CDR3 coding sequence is TGCGCCAGCAGCCTCGGTATTACCTACAATGAGCAGTTCTTC. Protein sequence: CASSLGITYNEQFF.

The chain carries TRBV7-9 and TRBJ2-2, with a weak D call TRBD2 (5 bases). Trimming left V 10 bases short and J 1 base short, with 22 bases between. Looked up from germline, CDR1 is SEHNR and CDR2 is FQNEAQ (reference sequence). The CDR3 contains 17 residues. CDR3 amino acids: CAIKRVPGGKNTGELFF. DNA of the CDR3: TGTGCCATAAAAAGGGTGCCAGGAGGAAAGAACACCGGGGAGCTGTTTTTT.